This T cell receptor (beta chain) is drawn from a study of T cells in Graves' hyperthyroidism and ophthalmopathy. The wider study: The initial diagnosis was the point when peripheral blood was collected, ahead of any treatment. General study results and limits: Ophthalmopathy was distinguished from stable hyperthyroidism by 13 V-J signatures. With a median lead of roughly 6.8 months before onset, the model predicted ophthalmopathy.

The TCR beta CDR3 regions underwent amplification using RNA transcripts as the source. First-round RT-PCR with HTBI primers amplified the TCR CDR3 region. TCRdb recomputed calls from the multiplex PCR reads with MiXCR, one row per CDR3 protein. The table shows around 200,000 distinct CDR3 sequences, with about 15% occurring only once. This clonotype has ten or more counts. The antigen remains unidentified. Germline V gives CDR1 SQVTM, CDR2 ANQGSEA. The CDR3 has 14 residues. The ends were cut back, 8 bases at V and 1 base at J, with 16 bases in the middle. This receptor was obtained from a woman in her forties or fifties with Graves' hyperthyroidism. The chain uses TRBV29-1 and TRBJ2-3, with TRBD2 as a possible D gene (6 bases). The source material was blood. The CDR3 DNA is TGCAGCTTTAGCGGACCCGTGCGCACAGATACGCAGTATTTT. Amino acids: CSFSGPVRTDTQYF.